What follows are 8 T cell receptor beta chains derived from one specimen sequenced in a study of metastatic and nonmetastatic thyroid tumors. Thyroid surgery was preceded by no treatment in any patient. TCRdb re-called clones from the PCR reads using MiXCR. This sample has about 35,000 clones, with around a fifth found just once. The source material was blood. The receptors derive from a female donor with papillary thyroid cancer or a benign thyroid nodule (not recorded which). Some clones in this sample may be carry-over from other donors' samples.

This clone was seen many times. The V gene is TRBV20-1, the J gene TRBJ2-7; 7 bases fit TRBD2. The CDR3 runs 13 residues. Germline V CDR1 and CDR2: DFQATT, SNEGSKA (reference sequence). The trim removed 0 bases at V and 7 bases at J, leaving 6 bases unmatched. CDR3 amino acids: CSARDTWEGEQYF. The DNA for the CDR3 is TGCAGTGCTAGAGATACGTGGGAGGGGGAGCAGTACTTC.

The rearrangement uses TRBV9 and TRBJ2-1; 10 positions agree with TRBD2. The germline V gene has CDR1 SGDLS and CDR2 YYNGEE. CDR3 length: 14 amino acids. V gave up 3 bases and J gave up 4 bases; unmatched junction bases: 1. In DNA, the CDR3 is TGTGCCAGCAGCGCTAGCGGGGGTTACAATGAGCAGTTCTTC. Protein product: CASSASGGYNEQFF.

This clone was found many times. The V and J genes are TRBV19 and TRBJ2-7; D assignment may be TRBD1 or TRBD2 (5 bases each). The CDR3 has 14 residues. Germline assignment: CDR1 LNHDA and CDR2 SQIVND (reference sequence). V was cut by 5 bases and J by 2 bases, with 13 bases left in between. The CDR3 coding sequence is TGTGCCAGTAGTTTCCGGGACGGCCCCTACGAGCAGTACTTC. Its translation is CASSFRDGPYEQYF.

This chain uses TRBV20-1 with TRBJ1-2; 7 bases agree with TRBD1. The V and J ends lost 4 bases and 0 bases, in that order; junction bases with no gene match: 8. The germline V gene encodes CDR1 DFQATT and CDR2 SNEGSKA (reference sequence). The CDR3 extends over 15 amino acids. In DNA, the CDR3 is TGCAGTGCTAAGGGACAGACAAGAGCTAACTATGGCTACACCTTC. Encoded protein: CSAKGQTRANYGYTF.

The chain combines TRBV11-2 with TRBJ2-1; tentative D call: TRBD2 (6 bases). CDR1 is SGHAT, CDR2 FQNNGV, per germline. The V and J ends lost 5 bases and 4 bases respectively, with 18 bases between them. The CDR3 has 16 residues. The CDR3 DNA reads as TGTGCCAGCAGCCACCGGTCGGGGGAGAGATACAATGAGCAGTTCTTC. Translation: CASSHRSGERYNEQFF.

This clone was counted at least ten times. The chain combines TRBV4-1 with TRBJ2-7; D is unresolved. The CDR3 consists of 13 residues. The germline V gene has CDR1 MGHRA and CDR2 YSYEKL. Trimming pared 1 base from V and 0 bases from J, leaving 4 bases between. DNA of the CDR3: TGCGCCAGCAGCCAAGGGATCTCCTACGAGCAGTACTTC. As protein: CASSQGISYEQYF.

This clone has a handful of counts. DNA for the CDR3: TGTGCCAGCAGTGCTAGCGGGAGCTACGAGCAGTACTTC. Its protein is CASSASGSYEQYF. The V gene is TRBV6-2 or TRBV6-3, the J gene TRBJ2-7; 10 nucleotides align to TRBD2. V lost 5 bases to trimming and J lost 3 bases; unmatched junction nucleotides: 1. Germline values: CDR1 MNHEY, CDR2 SVGEGT. The CDR3 has 13 residues.

This clone was seen once. The CDR3, as DNA: TGTGCCAGCAGCGTGGGACTAGCGGGAGTTGCAGATACGCAGTATTTT. This translates into CASSVGLAGVADTQYF. This sequence joins TRBV7-3 and TRBJ2-3; 14 bases map to TRBD2. J was trimmed by 4 bases and V by 5 bases; bases with no gene match: 5. The CDR3 totals 16 residues. From germline, CDR1 is SGHTA and CDR2 FQGTGA.